This T cell receptor beta chain was obtained from a study of T cell repertoires in cytomegalovirus infection. Study context: Peptides in the study included HLA-C-restricted and HLA-B-restricted CMV epitopes.

Germline V gene lookup returns CDR1 SGHTA and CDR2 FQGNSA. The ends were cut back, 5 bases at V and 6 bases at J, with 16 bases in the middle. This CDR3 has 14 residues. This clonotype was detected ten times or more. Its cognate antigen is unknown. Study-wide results and caveats: Using cumulative public TCR beta family frequency, the authors identified those who carried CMV together with the relevant HLA.

MiXCR was run by TCRdb on the reads, yielding one entry per CDR3 protein. The data show about 570,000 distinct CDR3 sequences, with almost 40% seen just once and 40% to 60% held by the top ten. The input for sequencing was cultured PBMCs, taken from culture after CMV antigen stimulation. The V call is TRBV7-2, the J call TRBJ2-5; weak D call: TRBD1 (6 bases). This TCR was sampled from a human donor in good health (CMV status not recorded). Some clones in this sample may be carry-over from other donors' samples. As DNA, the CDR3 is TGTGCCAGCAGCGAACAGGGAAGCGGACAGACCCAGTACTTC. Its protein product is CASSEQGSGQTQYF.